The rows below give T cell receptor beta chains drawn from one sample of a study of spatial heterogeneity in lung cancer. TCRdb re-derived calls from the 5' RACE reads in MiXCR, one entry per CDR3 protein. The table records under 75,000 distinct CDR3 sequences, 10% to 15% of them present only once. The material sequenced was PBMCs, taken at surgery. The receptors come from a male donor with early-stage non-small cell lung cancer. The CDR3 runs from the conserved cysteine through the conserved F or W. Fields, in order: V gene, J gene, clone size, D gene, CDR3 protein, CDR3 DNA. A D gene is named only where the DNA matches it firmly. Size values are once, few and many counts, or a class for expanded clones, and some rows have none.

TRBV19	TRBJ2-2	many	TRBD2	CASIRLAGTGELFF	TGTGCCAGTATACGACTAGCGGGCACCGGGGAGCTGTTTTTT
TRBV19	TRBJ2-7	few	TRBD2	CASKRTSGSSREQYF	TGTGCCAGTAAGAGGACTAGCGGGAGTTCTCGAGAGCAGTACTTC
TRBV6-1	TRBJ1-1	.	TRBD1	CASRDRGRLAEAFF	TGTGCCAGCAGGGACAGGGGGCGGCTGGCTGAAGCTTTCTTT
TRBV28	TRBJ2-2	.	.	CASSPQPQYNPNTGELFF	TGTGCCAGCAGTCCCCAACCTCAGTACAACCCGAACACCGGGGAGCTGTTTTTT
TRBV5-1	TRBJ2-2	many	TRBD1	CASSPEGAGELFF	TGCGCCAGCAGCCCTGAGGGGGCAGGCGAGCTGTTTTTT
TRBV5-6	TRBJ1-1	.	.	CASSPRWAEAFF	TGTGCCAGCAGCCCTCGTTGGGCTGAAGCTTTCTTT
TRBV6-5	TRBJ1-1	.	TRBD1	CAAKTGGSTEAFF	TGTGCCGCAAAAACAGGGGGGAGCACTGAAGCTTTCTTT
TRBV12-3/TRBV12-4	TRBJ1-2	few	.	CASSLKGDGYTF	TGTGCCAGCAGTTTGAAGGGGGATGGCTACACCTTC
TRBV5-5	TRBJ2-1	many	.	CASSLVGLTYNEQFF	TGTGCCAGCAGCTTGGTGGGCCTTACCTACAATGAGCAGTTCTTC
TRBV2	TRBJ2-7	many	TRBD1	CASSGDRFTYEQYF	TGTGCCAGCAGTGGGGACAGGTTTACGTACGAGCAGTACTTC
TRBV28	TRBJ2-3	many	TRBD2	CASRAAGDTDTQYF	TGTGCCAGCAGGGCAGCGGGAGACACAGATACGCAGTATTTT
TRBV2	TRBJ2-2	many	.	CASEATNTGELFF	TGTGCCAGCGAGGCGACGAACACCGGGGAGCTGTTTTTT
TRBV12-3/TRBV12-4	TRBJ2-7	.	TRBD2	CASSLGGLAREQYF	TGTGCCAGCAGTTTAGGGGGACTAGCGAGGGAGCAGTACTTC
TRBV27	TRBJ2-3	few	.	CASSLRGVPTDTQYF	TGTGCCAGCAGTTTAAGGGGAGTTCCCACAGATACGCAGTATTTT
TRBV7-9	TRBJ1-5	.	.	CASSLEGLGNQPQHF	TGTGCCAGCAGCTTAGAGGGGCTTGGCAATCAGCCCCAGCATTTT
TRBV5-5	TRBJ1-2	many	TRBD1	CASSLLTGGSDGYTF	TGTGCCAGCAGCTTACTTACAGGGGGCAGCGATGGCTACACCTTC
TRBV10-3	TRBJ1-1	many	.	CAIMAGSNTEAFF	TGTGCCATCATGGCAGGCTCTAACACTGAAGCTTTCTTT
TRBV4-1	TRBJ1-5	.	.	CASSQDPGNPNQPQHF	TGCGCCAGCAGCCAAGATCCGGGGAACCCCAATCAGCCCCAGCATTTT
TRBV29-1	TRBJ2-5	many	TRBD2	CSAWSSGRETQYF	TGCAGCGCGTGGTCTAGCGGGAGAGAGACCCAGTACTTC
TRBV11-1	TRBJ2-2	many	.	CASSTLWYGELFF	TGTGCCAGCAGCACCCTGTGGTACGGAGAGCTGTTTTTT
TRBV6-5	TRBJ1-2	few	TRBD1	CASSYSTGGAYGYTF	TGTGCCAGCAGTTACTCTACAGGGGGCGCCTATGGCTACACCTTC
TRBV2	TRBJ2-5	many	.	CASSEAPTQETQYF	TGTGCCAGCAGTGAAGCGCCTACTCAAGAGACCCAGTACTTC
TRBV11-2	TRBJ2-1	.	TRBD2	CASSLAGLAAAQFF	TGTGCCAGCAGCTTAGCCGGACTAGCGGCTGCGCAGTTCTTC
TRBV5-6	TRBJ2-3	once	TRBD2	CASSRSGSADTQYF	TGTGCCAGCAGCCGTAGCGGGAGTGCAGATACGCAGTATTTT
TRBV12-3/TRBV12-4	TRBJ2-1	.	TRBD2	CASSFRAGVRNEQFF	TGTGCCAGCAGTTTTAGAGCGGGAGTTAGGAATGAGCAGTTCTTC
TRBV25-1	TRBJ2-1	.	TRBD1	CASSDPSGGQGHYNEQFF	TGTGCCAGCAGTGACCCTAGTGGGGGACAGGGACATTACAATGAGCAGTTCTTC